Reported below is one T cell receptor (beta chain). These data belong to a study of CD8 T cells in Susac syndrome. With random hexamers, reverse transcription was performed on roughly 0.5 to 1 ug of RNA. Using its own MiXCR run on the immunoSEQ multiplex PCR reads, TCRdb lists one record per CDR3 protein. The data hold 150,000 to 200,000 distinct CDR3 sequences, with more than 90% observed a single time. TCR beta sequencing covered blood CD8+ and CD4+ T cells. Trimming cost V 4 bases and J 7 bases; bases outside gene matches: 10. This CDR3 has 16 amino acids. Per germline, CDR1 MNHEY and CDR2 SVGAGI. What was sequenced was CD4+ T cells from PBMCs. The J gene is TRBJ1-6, the V gene TRBV6-5; TRBD1 matches 7 bases. The receptor comes from a human donor in good health. CDR3 bases: TGTGCCAGCAGTTCGGGACGGGGACAGAGGAATTCACCCCTCCACTTT. Its protein is CASSSGRGQRNSPLHF.